These T cell receptor beta chains were read from a single sample in a study of shared clonotypes between healthy human individuals. Clones were sequenced by immunoSEQ multiplex PCR, and TCRdb holds only the in-frame ones, with some missing. The table has a few hundred thousand clones, about 95% seen once; the top ten hold about 0.11%. The sample was naive CD8+ T cells sorted from blood. The receptors come from a woman in her 30s in good health. Both conserved end residues are part of each CDR3. The D gene is left open where the match is weak. Rows give clone size only sometimes, using once, few, many, or a class for an expanded clone.

>-|once|TRBJ1-1|TRBV27
CASSLSGTAEAFF
TGTGCCAGCAGTTTATCAGGGACGGCTGAAGCTTTCTTT
>TRBD2|-|TRBJ2-3|TRBV2
CASSEPLAGDPDTQYF
TGTGCCAGCAGTGAGCCACTAGCGGGAGACCCAGATACGCAGTATTTT
>-|-|TRBJ2-7|TRBV7-8
CASSPKLGGYSYEQYF
TGTGCCAGCAGTCCCAAACTTGGCGGTTACTCCTACGAGCAGTACTTC
>TRBD2|-|TRBJ2-1|TRBV7-9
CASSPLLATNNEQFF
TGTGCCAGCAGCCCTCTACTAGCGACTAACAATGAGCAGTTCTTC
>-|-|TRBJ2-6|TRBV7-8
CASRLGGGGLSGANVLTF
TGTGCCAGCAGACTCGGGGGAGGGGGCCTCTCTGGGGCCAACGTCCTGACTTTC
>-|-|TRBJ2-5|TRBV6-1
CASSGYRWRETQYF
TGTGCCAGCAGCGGATACCGCTGGCGTGAGACCCAGTACTTC
>TRBD1|-|TRBJ2-7|TRBV12-5
CASGLARDSSYEQYF
TGTGCTAGTGGTTTGGCCCGGGACAGCTCCTACGAGCAGTACTTC
>-|-|TRBJ1-5|TRBV27
CASSLSTRGGNQPQHF
TGTGCCAGCAGTTTATCGACGAGGGGAGGCAATCAGCCCCAGCATTTT
>-|-|TRBJ1-4|TRBV28
CASSSGVDSLFEKLFF
TGTGCCAGCAGCTCAGGCGTGGACAGCCTATTTGAAAAACTGTTTTTT
>-|once|TRBJ1-5|TRBV7-9
CASSLAHSNQPQHF
TGTGCCAGCAGCTTAGCACATAGCAATCAGCCCCAGCATTTT
>-|-|TRBJ1-1|TRBV13
CASSLSYSGDTEAFF
TGTGCCAGCAGCTTAAGCTACAGTGGAGACACTGAAGCTTTCTTT
>-|-|TRBJ2-7|TRBV7-9
CASSTPGTPKDEQYF
TGTGCCAGCAGCACCCCCGGGACTCCCAAGGACGAGCAGTACTTC
>TRBD1|-|TRBJ2-7|TRBV7-9
CASSGQESSYEQYF
TGTGCCAGCAGCGGACAGGAAAGCTCCTACGAGCAGTACTTC
>-|-|TRBJ2-7|TRBV4-1
CASSQETIVYYEQYF
TGCGCCAGCAGCCAAGAGACCATCGTCTACTACGAGCAGTACTTC
>-|-|TRBJ2-1|TRBV10-1
CASSESTGDYYNEQFF
TGCGCCAGCAGTGAGTCTACAGGGGACTATTACAATGAGCAGTTCTTC
>TRBD2|-|TRBJ2-3|TRBV7-9
CASSLGGGRSDTQYF
TGTGCCAGCAGCTTAGGTGGCGGGAGATCCGATACGCAGTATTTT
>-|-|TRBJ2-7|TRBV27
CASTVSKGSLSYEQYF
TGTGCCAGCACCGTTTCGAAGGGCAGCCTTTCCTACGAGCAGTACTTC
>TRBD1|-|TRBJ1-5|TRBV19
CASSIVFPQGARSNQPQHF
TGTGCCAGTAGTATAGTGTTTCCACAGGGGGCGAGGAGCAATCAGCCCCAGCATTTT
>-|-|TRBJ1-5|TRBV19
CASSKGEGDQPQHF
TGTGCCAGTAGTAAAGGGGAAGGAGATCAGCCCCAGCATTTT
>-|-|TRBJ2-3|TRBV7-8
CASSLVYGPTDTQYF
TGTGCCAGCAGCTTAGTTTACGGACCCACAGATACGCAGTATTTT
>-|-|TRBJ2-7|TRBV30
CAWSGGLYEQYF
TGTGCCTGGAGTGGGGGATTATACGAGCAGTACTTC
>TRBD1|-|TRBJ2-2|TRBV25-1
CASSADREDTGELFF
TGTGCCAGCAGTGCGGACAGGGAAGACACCGGGGAGCTGTTTTTT
>TRBD1|-|TRBJ1-3|TRBV7-8
CASSPPPLETGDTIYF
TGTGCCAGCAGCCCTCCCCCACTCGAGACAGGGGACACCATATATTTT
>-|-|TRBJ2-7|TRBV6-5
CASGDHEQYF
TGTGCCAGCGGAGACCACGAGCAGTACTTC
>-|-|TRBJ2-2|TRBV29-1
CSVERGANTGELFF
TGCAGCGTTGAAAGGGGTGCGAACACCGGGGAGCTGTTTTTT
>-|-|TRBJ2-7|TRBV27
CASSFRGTYEQYF
TGTGCCAGCAGTTTTAGGGGTACCTACGAGCAGTACTTC
>TRBD2|once|TRBJ2-2|TRBV13
CASSFSGGNTGELFF
TGTGCCAGCAGCTTTAGCGGGGGGAACACCGGGGAGCTGTTTTTT
>-|-|TRBJ2-5|TRBV28
CASSLSLTPQETQYF
TGTGCCAGCAGTTTATCTCTGACTCCACAAGAGACCCAGTACTTC